Below, one T cell receptor (beta chain) is given with its context. The V and J ends lost 4 bases and 8 bases respectively, with 17 bases between them. This CDR3 is 14 amino acids long. CDR1 MDHEN and CDR2 SYDVKM come from the germline V gene. The method was immunoSEQ multiplex PCR; TCRdb's version includes in-frame clones alone and lacks a portion of them. The data show fewer than 250,000 clones, 88% seen once. The sample originates from a study of blood T cell repertoires in COVID-19. The gene calls are TRBV28 and TRBJ1-1, with D possibly TRBD1 on 5 matching bases. The specimen sequenced was peripheral blood. The origin of this receptor is a woman aged 55-69 years with acute or convalescent COVID-19. The CDR3 is CASSWGGAGPEAFF. The CDR3 DNA reads TGTGCCAGCAGTTGGGGTGGGGCAGGGCCCGAAGCTTTCTTT.